The clone carrying this TCR beta chain was detected a few times. Its antigen remains unidentified. An even split of each subset's genomic DNA across several immunoSEQ plates was performed. As originally analysed: Filtering was not the same, since immunoSEQ gave junction-only sequences without quality scores. Assay: immunoSEQ multiplex PCR; the TCRdb copy retains only in-frame clones and omits some. Clone size and the V and J calls come from that table; the DNA yielded D and trimming. The repertoire includes hundreds of thousands of clones, approximately 92% of them detected once, and 20% to 30% sits in the top ten. Germline V lookup: CDR1 GTSNPN, CDR2 SVGIG (reference sequence). V was shortened by 4 bases and J by 3 bases, with 10 bases between the two germline ends. The CDR3 consists of 13 residues. The data are from a study of shared clonotypes between healthy human individuals. The overall study: CD4 naive and CD4 memory each took three plates per donor, while CD8 naive took two and CD8 memory one. Study-wide results and caveats: What naive subsets generally showed was a larger estimated richness than memory subsets showed.

Selected positively for CCR7 and CD45RO-negative, naive CD8 cells excluded terminally differentiated effector memory CD45RA+ cells. This chain connects TRBV30 to TRBJ1-5, with TRBD1 as a possible D gene (5 bases). Material for sequencing was naive CD8+ T cells sorted from blood. The clonotype comes from a man aged 30-40 years in good health. The CDR3 loop is CAWTGHDNQPQHF. In nucleotides, the CDR3 is TGTGCCTGGACTGGACACGACAATCAGCCCCAGCATTTT.